The present T cell receptor beta chain was sequenced within a study of control samples from healthy donors and cancer patients. V gave up 6 bases and J gave up 14 bases, with 23 bases separating them. Germline assignment: CDR1 SNHLY and CDR2 FYNNEI. This CDR3 contains 14 residues. Repertoires were generated with immunoSEQ multiplex PCR, while TCRdb's copy carries only in-frame clones and drops some. The table lists about 82,000 clones, 89% of them singletons, with about 7.1% in the top ten. This rearrangement joins TRBV2 to TRBJ2-4; D gene uncertain. This TCR was sampled from a man aged 45 to 65 in good health. The sample comprised blood. The DNA for the CDR3 is TGTGCCAGCAGGAAGGCGGCAGTGAGAGCCGAGGAGTACTTC. This sequence encodes CASRKAAVRAEEYF. Variable domain in full (rest from reference TRBV2 and TRBJ2-4): EPEVTQTPSHQVTQMGQEVILRCVPISNHLYFYWYRQILGQKVEFLVSFYNNEISEKSEIFDDQFSVERPDGSNFTLKIRSTKLEDSAMYFCASRKAAVRAEEYFGAGTRLSVL.